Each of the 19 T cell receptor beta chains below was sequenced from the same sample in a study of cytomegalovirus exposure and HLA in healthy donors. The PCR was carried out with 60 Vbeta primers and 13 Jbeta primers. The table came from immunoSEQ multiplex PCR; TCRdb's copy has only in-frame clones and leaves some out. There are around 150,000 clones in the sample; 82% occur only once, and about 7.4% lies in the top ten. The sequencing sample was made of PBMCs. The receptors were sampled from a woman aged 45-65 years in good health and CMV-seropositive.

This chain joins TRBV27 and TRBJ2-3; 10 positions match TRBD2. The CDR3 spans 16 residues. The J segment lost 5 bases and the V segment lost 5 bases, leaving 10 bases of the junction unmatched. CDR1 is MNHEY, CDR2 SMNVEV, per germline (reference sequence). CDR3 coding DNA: TGTGCCAGCAGTACGTATAGCGGGAGGCAGGGAGATACGCAGTATTTT. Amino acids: CASSTYSGRQGDTQYF.

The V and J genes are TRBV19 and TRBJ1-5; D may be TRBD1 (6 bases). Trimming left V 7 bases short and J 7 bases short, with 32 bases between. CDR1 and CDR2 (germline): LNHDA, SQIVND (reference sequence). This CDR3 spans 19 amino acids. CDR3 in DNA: TGTGCCAGTACCTTCCGGCACAGGGAAGCTGTGTTCGTAGGACAGCCCCAGCATTTT. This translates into CASTFRHREAVFVGQPQHF.

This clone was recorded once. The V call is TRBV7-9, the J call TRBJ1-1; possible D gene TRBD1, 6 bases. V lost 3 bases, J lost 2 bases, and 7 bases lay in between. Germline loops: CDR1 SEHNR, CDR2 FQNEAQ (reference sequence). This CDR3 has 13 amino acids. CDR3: CASSLGANTEAFF. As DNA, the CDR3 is TGTGCCAGCAGCTTGGGGGCTAACACTGAAGCTTTCTTT.

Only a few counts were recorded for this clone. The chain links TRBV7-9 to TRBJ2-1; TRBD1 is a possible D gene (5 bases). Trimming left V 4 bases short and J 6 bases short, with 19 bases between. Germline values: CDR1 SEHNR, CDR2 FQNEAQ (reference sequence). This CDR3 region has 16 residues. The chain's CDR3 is CASSYLRATVSNEQFF. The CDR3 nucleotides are TGTGCCAGCAGCTACCTCCGAGCGACAGTTAGCAATGAGCAGTTCTTC. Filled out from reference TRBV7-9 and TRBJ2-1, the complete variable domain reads DTGVSQNPRHKITKRGQNVTFRCDPISEHNRLYWYRQTLGQGPEFLTYFQNEAQLEKSRLLSDRFSAERPKGSFSTLEIQRTEQGDSAMYLCASSYLRATVSNEQFFGPGTRLTVL.

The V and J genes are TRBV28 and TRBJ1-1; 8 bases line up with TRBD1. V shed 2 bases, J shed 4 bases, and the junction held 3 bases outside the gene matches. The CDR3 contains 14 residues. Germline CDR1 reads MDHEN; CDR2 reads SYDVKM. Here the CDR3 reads CASSLEQGGTEAFF. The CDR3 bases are TGTGCCAGCAGTTTAGAACAGGGGGGCACTGAAGCTTTCTTT.

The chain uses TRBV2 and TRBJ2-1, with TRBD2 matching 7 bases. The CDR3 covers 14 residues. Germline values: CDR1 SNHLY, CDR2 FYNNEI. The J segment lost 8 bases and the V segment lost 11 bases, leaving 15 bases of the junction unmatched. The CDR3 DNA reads TGTGCCCGACCGTGGGGGGGGATAGGCGATGAGCAGTTCTTC. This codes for CARPWGGIGDEQFF.

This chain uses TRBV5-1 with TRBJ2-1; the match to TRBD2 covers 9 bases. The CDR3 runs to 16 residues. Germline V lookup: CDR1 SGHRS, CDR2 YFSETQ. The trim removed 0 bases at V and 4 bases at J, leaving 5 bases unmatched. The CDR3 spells CASSLDAGGPYNEQFF. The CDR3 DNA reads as TGCGCCAGCAGCTTGGATGCGGGAGGGCCTTACAATGAGCAGTTCTTC.

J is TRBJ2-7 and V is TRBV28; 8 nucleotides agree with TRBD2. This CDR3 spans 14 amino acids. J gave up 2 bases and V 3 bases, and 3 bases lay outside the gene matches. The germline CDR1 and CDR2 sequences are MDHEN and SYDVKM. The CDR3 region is CASSFLRGAYEQYF. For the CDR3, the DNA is TGTGCCAGCAGTTTCCTGCGGGGGGCCTACGAGCAGTACTTC.

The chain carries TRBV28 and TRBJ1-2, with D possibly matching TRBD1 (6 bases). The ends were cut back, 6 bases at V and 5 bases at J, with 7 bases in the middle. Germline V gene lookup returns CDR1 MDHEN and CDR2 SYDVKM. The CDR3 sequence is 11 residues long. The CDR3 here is CASRRGYGYTF. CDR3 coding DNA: TGTGCCAGCAGGAGGGGGTATGGCTACACCTTC.

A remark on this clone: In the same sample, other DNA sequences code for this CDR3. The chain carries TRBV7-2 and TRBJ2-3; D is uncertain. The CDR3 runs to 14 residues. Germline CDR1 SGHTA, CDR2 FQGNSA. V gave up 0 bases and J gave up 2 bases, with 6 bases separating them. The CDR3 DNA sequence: TGTGCCAGCAGCTTAGCGGGCCCCACAGATACGCAGTATTTT. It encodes CASSLAGPTDTQYF.

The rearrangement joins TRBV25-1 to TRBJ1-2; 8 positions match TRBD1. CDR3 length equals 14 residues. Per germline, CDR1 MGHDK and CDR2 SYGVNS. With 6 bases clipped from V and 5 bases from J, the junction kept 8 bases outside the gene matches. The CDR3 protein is CASRPRTGSYGYTF. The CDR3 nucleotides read TGTGCCAGCAGACCCCGGACAGGGAGTTATGGCTACACCTTC.

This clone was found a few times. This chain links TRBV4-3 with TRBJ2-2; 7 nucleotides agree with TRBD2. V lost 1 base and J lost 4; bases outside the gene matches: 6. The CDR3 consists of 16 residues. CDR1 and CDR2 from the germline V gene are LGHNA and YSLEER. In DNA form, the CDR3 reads TGCGCCAGCAGCCAAGCACTCAGGGAGGGCACCGGGGAGCTGTTTTTT. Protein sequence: CASSQALREGTGELFF.

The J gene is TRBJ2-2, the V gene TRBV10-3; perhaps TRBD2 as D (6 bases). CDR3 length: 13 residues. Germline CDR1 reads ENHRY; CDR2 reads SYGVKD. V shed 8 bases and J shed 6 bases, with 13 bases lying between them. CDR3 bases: TGTGCCATCCGACTAGGATCGGCCGGGGAGCTGTTTTTT. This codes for CAIRLGSAGELFF.

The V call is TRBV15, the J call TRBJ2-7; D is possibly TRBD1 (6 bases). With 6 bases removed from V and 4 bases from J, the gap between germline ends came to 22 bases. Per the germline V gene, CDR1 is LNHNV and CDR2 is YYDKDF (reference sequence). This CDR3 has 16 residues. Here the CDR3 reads CATSSGFQGLDYEQYF. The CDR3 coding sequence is TGTGCCACCAGTAGTGGTTTCCAGGGGTTGGATTACGAGCAGTACTTC.

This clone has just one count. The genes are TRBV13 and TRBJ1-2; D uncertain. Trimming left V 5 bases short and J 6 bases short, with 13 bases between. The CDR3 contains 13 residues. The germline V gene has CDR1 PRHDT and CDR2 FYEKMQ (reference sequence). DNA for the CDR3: TGTGCCAGCAGCCCAACATTCCTCCATGGCTACACCTTC. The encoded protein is CASSPTFLHGYTF.

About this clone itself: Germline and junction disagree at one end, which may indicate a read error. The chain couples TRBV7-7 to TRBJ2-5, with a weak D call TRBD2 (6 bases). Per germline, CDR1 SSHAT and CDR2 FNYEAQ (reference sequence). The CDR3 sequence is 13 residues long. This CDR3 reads CASSRREKETQYF. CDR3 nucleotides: TGTGCTAGCAGCAGACGGGAGAAAGAGACCCAGTACTTC.

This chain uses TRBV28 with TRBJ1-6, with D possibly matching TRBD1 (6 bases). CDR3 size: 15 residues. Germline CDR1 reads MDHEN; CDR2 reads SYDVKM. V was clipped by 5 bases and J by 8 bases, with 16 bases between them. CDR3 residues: CASSPTGSGDSPLHF. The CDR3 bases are TGTGCCAGCAGTCCTACAGGGTCCGGGGATTCACCCCTCCACTTT.

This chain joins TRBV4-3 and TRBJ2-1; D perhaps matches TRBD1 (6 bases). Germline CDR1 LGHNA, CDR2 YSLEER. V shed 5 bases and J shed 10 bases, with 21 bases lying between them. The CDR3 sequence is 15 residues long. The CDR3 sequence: CASSSDSLAFGEQFF. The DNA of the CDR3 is TGCGCCAGCAGCTCGGACAGCCTAGCCTTTGGAGAGCAGTTCTTC.

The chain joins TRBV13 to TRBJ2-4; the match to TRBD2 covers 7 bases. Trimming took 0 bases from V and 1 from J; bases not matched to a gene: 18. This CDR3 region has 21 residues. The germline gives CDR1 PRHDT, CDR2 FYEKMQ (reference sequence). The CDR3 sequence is CASSLGGTSLTSPYAKNIQYF. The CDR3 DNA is TGTGCCAGCAGCTTAGGCGGAACCTCATTGACTAGCCCCTATGCCAAAAACATTCAGTACTTC.